Shown below are 7 T cell receptor beta chains from a single sample sequenced in a study of CD8+CD57+ T cells in acquired aplastic anemia. Only patients with CD8+CD57+ cell expansion on flow cytometry were chosen for sequencing. Genomic DNA, the template, was used for profiling of the TCR beta VDJ and CDR3. TCRdb reprocessed the reads with MiXCR, giving one entry per CDR3 protein. Of about 58,000 distinct CDR3 sequences in the sample, roughly three fifths were seen once. Sequencing used sorted CD4+, CD8+, or CD8+CD57+ T cells (not recorded which) from PBMCs. The receptor set was obtained from a human donor with aplastic anemia.

This clonotype showed up many times. The J gene is TRBJ2-2, the V gene TRBV27; D is unclear. CDR3 length: 12 residues. CDR1 is MNHEY and CDR2 is SMNVEV in the germline V gene (reference sequence). The V end was cut by 5 bases, the J end by 2 bases, with 3 bases between. CDR3 in amino acids: CASSPNTGELFF. The CDR3 DNA is TGTGCCAGCAGTCCCAACACCGGGGAGCTGTTTTTT.

Ten or more counts support this clonotype. This chain joins TRBV24-1 and TRBJ2-5, with 9 bases lining up with TRBD1. This CDR3 region has 14 residues. V dropped 5 bases and J dropped 5; count of bases not matched to a gene: 5. Germline loops: CDR1 KGHDR, CDR2 SFDVKD. The CDR3 here is CATSASGTGETQYF. The CDR3 nucleotides are TGTGCCACCAGTGCCTCCGGGACAGGGGAGACCCAGTACTTC.

CDR3: CASIGGGYGDNEQFF. The DNA for the CDR3 is TGCGCCAGTATAGGGGGGGGGTATGGAGACAATGAGCAGTTCTTC. This chain links TRBV10-2 with TRBJ2-1; a weak D match, TRBD2 (7 bases). V lost 9 bases, J lost 5 bases, and 20 bases lay in between. The CDR3 is 15 residues long. The germline V gene has CDR1 WSHSY and CDR2 SAAADI.

Regarding this clonotype: An end of the junction differs from the germline gene, which may be a read error. The rearrangement links TRBV15 to TRBJ1-2; 7 nucleotides agree with TRBD1. Per the germline V gene, CDR1 is LNHNV and CDR2 is YYDKDF (reference sequence). The CDR3 runs to 11 residues. For the CDR3, the DNA is TGTGCCACCAGGGAGGGGGCTGATGAGTATTTC. Translating it yields CATREGADEYF. Filled out from reference TRBV15 and TRBJ1-2, the complete variable domain reads DAMVIQNPRYQVTQFGKPVTLSCSQTLNHNVMYWYQQKSSQAPKLLFHYYDKDFNNEADTPDNFQSRRPNTSFCFLDIRSPGLGDTAMYLCATREGADEYFGSGTRLTVV.

This clonotype was recorded at least ten times. The chain has TRBV2 and TRBJ1-5, with 7 bases fitting TRBD1. The V gene end was trimmed by 4 bases and the J gene end by 3 bases; junction bases not matched to a gene: 6. Per the germline V gene, CDR1 is SNHLY and CDR2 is FYNNEI. The CDR3 extends over 15 amino acids. The CDR3 nucleotides read TGTGCCAGCAGTGGACAAGGGGGCCTCAATCAGCCCCAGCATTTT. It codes for CASSGQGGLNQPQHF.

This clonotype was observed many times. The V call is TRBV6-2 or TRBV6-3, the J call TRBJ1-5; a weak D match, TRBD1 (5 bases). From germline, CDR1 is MNHEY and CDR2 SVGEGT. The CDR3 is 15 amino acids. Trimming removed 4 bases at V and 7 bases at J, with 17 bases between. CDR3 in amino acids: CASSSTSGGGQPQHF. The CDR3 DNA reads as TGTGCCAGCAGTTCTACCAGCGGGGGAGGCCAGCCCCAGCATTTT.

This sequence joins TRBV7-3 and TRBJ2-2, with D uncertain. CDR1 SGHTA and CDR2 FQGTGA come from the germline V gene. The ends were cut back, 6 bases at V and 5 bases at J, with 7 bases in the middle. The CDR3 has 12 amino acids. Written as DNA, the CDR3 is TGTGCCAGCAGGGGCCCTACCGGGGAGCTGTTTTTT. It encodes CASRGPTGELFF.